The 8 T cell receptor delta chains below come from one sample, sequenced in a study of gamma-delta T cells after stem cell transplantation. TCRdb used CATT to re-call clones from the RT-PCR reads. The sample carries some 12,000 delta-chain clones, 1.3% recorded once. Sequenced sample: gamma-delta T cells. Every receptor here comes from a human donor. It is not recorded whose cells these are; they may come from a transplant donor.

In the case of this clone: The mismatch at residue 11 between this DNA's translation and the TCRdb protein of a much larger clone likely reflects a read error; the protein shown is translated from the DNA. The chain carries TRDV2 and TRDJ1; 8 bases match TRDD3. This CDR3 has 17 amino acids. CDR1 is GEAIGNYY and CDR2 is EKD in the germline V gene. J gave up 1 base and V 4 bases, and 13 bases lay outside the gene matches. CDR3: CACDLLLAGGTTDKLIF. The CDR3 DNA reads TGTGCCTGTGATCTTCTACTGGCTGGGGGAACCACCGATAAACTCATCTTT.

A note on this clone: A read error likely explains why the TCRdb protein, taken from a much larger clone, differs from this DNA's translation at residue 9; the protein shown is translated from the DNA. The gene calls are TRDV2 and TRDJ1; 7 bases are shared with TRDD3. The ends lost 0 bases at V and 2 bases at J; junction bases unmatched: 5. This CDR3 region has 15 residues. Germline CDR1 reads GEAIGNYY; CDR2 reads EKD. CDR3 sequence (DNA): TGTGCCTGTGACACCGTGATGGGGGAGACCGATAAACTCATCTTT. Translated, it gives CACDTVMGETDKLIF.

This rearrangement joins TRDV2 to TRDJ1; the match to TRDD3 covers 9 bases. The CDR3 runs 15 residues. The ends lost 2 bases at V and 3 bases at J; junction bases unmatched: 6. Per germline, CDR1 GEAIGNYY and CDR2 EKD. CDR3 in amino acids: CACDRLGDLSDKLIF. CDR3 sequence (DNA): TGTGCCTGTGACAGACTGGGGGACCTATCCGATAAACTCATCTTT.

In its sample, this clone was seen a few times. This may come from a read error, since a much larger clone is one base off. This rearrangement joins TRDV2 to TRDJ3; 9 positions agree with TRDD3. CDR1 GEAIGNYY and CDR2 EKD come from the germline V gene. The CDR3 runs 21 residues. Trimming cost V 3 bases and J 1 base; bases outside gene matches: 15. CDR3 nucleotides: TGTGCCTGTGACGCCGTCGGTGCACTGGGGGACCAATCCTGGGACACCCGACAGATGTTTTTC. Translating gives CACDAVGALGDQSWDTRQMFF.

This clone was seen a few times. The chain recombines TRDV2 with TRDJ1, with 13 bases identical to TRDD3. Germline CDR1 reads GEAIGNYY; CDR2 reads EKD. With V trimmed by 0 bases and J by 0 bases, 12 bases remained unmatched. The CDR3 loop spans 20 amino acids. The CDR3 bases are TGTGCCTGTGACACCGTGGTACTGGGGGATACGCGCGAGCACACCGATAAACTCATCTTT. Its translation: CACDTVVLGDTREHTDKLIF.

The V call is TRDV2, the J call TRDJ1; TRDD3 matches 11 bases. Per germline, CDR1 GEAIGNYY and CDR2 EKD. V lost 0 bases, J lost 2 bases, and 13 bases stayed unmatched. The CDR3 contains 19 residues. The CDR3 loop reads CACDTVNGGYATGTDKLIF. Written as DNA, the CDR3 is TGTGCCTGTGACACCGTCAATGGGGGATACGCGACTGGTACCGATAAACTCATCTTT.

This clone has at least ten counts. The CDR3 sequence: CAFQAYWGIGADKLIF. In nucleotides, the CDR3 is TGTGCCTTTCAGGCGTACTGGGGGATAGGAGCCGATAAACTCATCTTT. V and J are TRDV3 and TRDJ1; 11 nucleotides line up with TRDD3. The V gene's germline CDR1 is TVYSNPD and CDR2 GDNSRS (reference sequence). J lost 3 bases, V lost 2 bases, and 11 bases had no gene match. The CDR3 runs to 16 residues. Full variable domain (outside the CDR3, taken from reference TRDV3 and TRDJ1): CDKVTQSSPDQTVASGSEVVLLCTYDTVYSNPDLFWYRIRPDYSFQFVFYGDNSRSEGADFTQGRFSVKHILTQKAFHLVISPVRTEDSATYYCAFQAYWGIGADKLIFGKGTRVTVEP.

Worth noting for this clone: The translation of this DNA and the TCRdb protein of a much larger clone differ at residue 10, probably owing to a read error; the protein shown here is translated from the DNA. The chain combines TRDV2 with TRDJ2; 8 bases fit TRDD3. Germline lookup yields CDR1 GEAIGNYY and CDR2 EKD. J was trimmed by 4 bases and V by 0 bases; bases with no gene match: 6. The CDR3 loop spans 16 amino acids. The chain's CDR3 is CACDTVGDTSTAQLFF. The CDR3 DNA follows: TGTGCCTGTGACACCGTAGGGGATACTTCGACAGCACAACTCTTCTTT.